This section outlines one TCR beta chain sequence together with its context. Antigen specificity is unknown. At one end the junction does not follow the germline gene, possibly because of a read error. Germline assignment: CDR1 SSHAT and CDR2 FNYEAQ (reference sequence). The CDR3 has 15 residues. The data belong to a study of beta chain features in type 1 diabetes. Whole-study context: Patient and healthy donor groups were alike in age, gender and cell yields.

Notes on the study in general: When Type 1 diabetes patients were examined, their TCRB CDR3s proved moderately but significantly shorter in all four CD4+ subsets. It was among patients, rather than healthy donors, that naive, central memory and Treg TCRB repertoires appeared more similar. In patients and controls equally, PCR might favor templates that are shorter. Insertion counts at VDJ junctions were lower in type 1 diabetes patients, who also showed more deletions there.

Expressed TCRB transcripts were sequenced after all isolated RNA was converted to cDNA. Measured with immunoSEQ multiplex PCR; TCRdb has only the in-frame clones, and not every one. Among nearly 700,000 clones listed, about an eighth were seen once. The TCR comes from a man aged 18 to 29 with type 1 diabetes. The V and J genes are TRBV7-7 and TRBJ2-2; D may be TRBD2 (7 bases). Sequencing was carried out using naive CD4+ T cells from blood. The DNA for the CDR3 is TGTGCTAGCAGCGCCGCGGGGGCCTCTGGCGGGGAGCTGTTTTTT. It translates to CASSAAGASGGELFF.